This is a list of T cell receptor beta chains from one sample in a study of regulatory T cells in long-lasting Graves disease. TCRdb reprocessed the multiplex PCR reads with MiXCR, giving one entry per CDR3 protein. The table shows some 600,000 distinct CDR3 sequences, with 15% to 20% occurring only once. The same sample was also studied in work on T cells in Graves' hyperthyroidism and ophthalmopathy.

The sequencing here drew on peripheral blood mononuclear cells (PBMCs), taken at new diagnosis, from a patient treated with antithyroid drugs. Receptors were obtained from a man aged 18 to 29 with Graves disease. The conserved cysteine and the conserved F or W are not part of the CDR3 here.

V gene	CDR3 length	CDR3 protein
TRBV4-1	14	ASSRPTGFFTDTQY
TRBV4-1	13	ASSRWTGEVYEQY
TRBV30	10	AWSAAHNEQF
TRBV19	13	ASSISAGALNEQF
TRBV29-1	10	SVENIKYEQY
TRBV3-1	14	ASSQGSRGADTEAF
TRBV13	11	ASSGRVKGAAF
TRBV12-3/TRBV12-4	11	ASRPGQSYEQY
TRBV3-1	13	ASSQDSGSGETQY
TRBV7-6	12	ASSPGTSGTEAF
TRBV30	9	AWSVTDTQY
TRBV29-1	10	SVPTEYNEQF
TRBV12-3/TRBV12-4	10	ASSGQGVTQY
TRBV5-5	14	ASSVNPRVTPYEQY
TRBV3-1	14	ASSPQAPRGAYEQY
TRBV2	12	ASSDLSATYEQY
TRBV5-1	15	ASSLFGLAGNTGELF
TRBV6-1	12	ASSEVGSSYEQY
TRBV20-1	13	SATGLAGPGDTQY
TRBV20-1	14	SAMGQGAIGANVLT
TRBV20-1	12	SARSTGRVGEQY
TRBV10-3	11	AISRDSNYGYT
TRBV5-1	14	ASSLTGTSGADTQY
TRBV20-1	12	SARAERGHYEQY
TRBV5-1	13	ASSLQSGTGDTQY
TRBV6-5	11	ASSYGADLEAF
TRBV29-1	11	SVHSGAAGELF
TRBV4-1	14	ASSQDTRAGANVLT